These 29 T cell receptor beta chains were all obtained from the same sample, sequenced in a study of T cell responses to AZD1222 COVID-19 vaccine (dated by TCRdb to the early 2020s). The sample's time point, from its label and the paper: baseline before first vaccination. The library was made by the immunoSEQ multiplex PCR assay. TCRdb provides this immuneACCESS table in a form limited to in-frame rearrangements. Some clones are lacking; in checked studies, under half of them reflect an unresolved V gene, and why the rest are absent is not known. This sample gives 100,000 to 150,000 clones in total; 86% of them show up just once. Around 22% of the sample lies in the top ten. This specimen was peripheral blood, taken on day 0 of AZD1222 vaccination. The receptors come from an adult in good health.

This clone was detected a few times. This chain joins TRBV7-9 and TRBJ1-1, with D possibly TRBD1 on 6 matching bases. From germline, CDR1 is SEHNR and CDR2 FQNEAQ (reference sequence). This CDR3 region has 14 residues. V lost 3 bases, J lost 2 bases, and 10 bases lay in between. CDR3 region: CASSFTGSNTEAFF. CDR3 bases: TGTGCCAGCAGCTTTACAGGGTCTAACACTGAAGCTTTCTTT.

The genes are TRBV19 and TRBJ1-3, with D maybe TRBD1 (5 bases). V lost 7 bases and J lost 4, with 26 bases in between. The CDR3 is 18 residues long. In germline, CDR1 is LNHDA, CDR2 SQIVND (reference sequence). CDR3 sequence: CASKKYVDSGAVGNTIYF. The CDR3, as DNA: TGTGCCAGTAAAAAGTATGTAGACAGTGGGGCCGTCGGAAACACCATATATTTT.

This clone was seen more than once but under ten times. The genes are TRBV7-8 and TRBJ2-4, with D possibly being TRBD2 (6 bases). Germline CDR1 and CDR2: SGHVS and FQNEAQ. V was pared by 1 base and J by 4 bases, with 11 bases between. The CDR3 extends over 15 amino acids. DNA of the CDR3: TGTGCCAGCAGCTTAGAGTCGGGAGCAAAAAACATTCAGTACTTC. It encodes CASSLESGAKNIQYF.

V usage is TRBV7-9 and J usage is TRBJ1-5; D ambiguous. The CDR3 runs 15 residues. Germline V gene sequence: CDR1 SEHNR, CDR2 FQNEAQ (reference sequence). V was clipped by 9 bases and J by 4 bases, with 19 bases between them. Here the CDR3 reads CASTLDGERNQPQHF. The CDR3 region has the DNA TGTGCCAGTACCTTGGACGGGGAGAGGAATCAGCCCCAGCATTTT.

The chain is built from TRBV6-9 and TRBJ1-4, with D possibly TRBD1 on 6 matching bases. The CDR3 consists of 16 residues. Germline CDR1 and CDR2: MNHGY and SVAAGI. Trimming stripped 6 bases from V and 7 bases from J, with 21 bases between. CDR3 residues: CASRQKSRGGREKLFF. The CDR3 DNA is TGTGCCAGCAGACAAAAATCCCGGGGGGGGCGTGAAAAACTGTTTTTT.

The rearrangement joins TRBV28 to TRBJ2-2; 7 bases are a match to TRBD1. Trimming at V came to 5 bases and at J to 6 bases, leaving 12 bases not matched to a gene. The germline V gene has CDR1 MDHEN and CDR2 SYDVKM. The CDR3 loop spans 16 amino acids. The CDR3 here is CASSTPGQSRPGELFF. The CDR3 DNA is TGTGCCAGCAGTACCCCGGGACAGTCTCGCCCCGGGGAGCTGTTTTTT. Full variable domain (rest looked up from reference TRBV28 and TRBJ2-2): DVKVTQSSRYLVKRTGEKVFLECVQDMDHENMFWYRQDPGLGLRLIYFSYDVKMKEKGDIPEGYSVSREKKERFSLILESASTNQTSMYLCASSTPGQSRPGELFFGEGSRLTVL.

The chain carries TRBV30 and TRBJ2-3, with 12 positions matching TRBD1. CDR1 is GTSNPN, CDR2 SVGIG, per germline (reference sequence). The V segment lost 4 bases and the J segment 7 bases; nucleotides outside the gene matches: 3. The CDR3 covers 13 residues. The CDR3, as DNA: TGTGCCTGGACCGGGACAGGGGGCCATACGCAGTATTTT. It is translated as CAWTGTGGHTQYF.

This chain uses TRBV25-1 with TRBJ2-7, with a possible D match to TRBD1 (7 bases). This CDR3 has 16 residues. Germline values: CDR1 MGHDK, CDR2 SYGVNS. Trimming took 3 bases from V and 1 from J, leaving 16 bases between them. The DNA of the CDR3 is TGTGCCAGCAGTGAGGGTAGGAGGGGGCTTTCCTACGAGCAGTACTTC. This gives the protein CASSEGRRGLSYEQYF.

This chain joins TRBV28 and TRBJ2-7; the D gene is possibly TRBD1 (6 bases). Deletions cut 5 bases from V and 3 bases from J, with 14 bases between. The germline V gene encodes CDR1 MDHEN and CDR2 SYDVKM. This CDR3 is built from 14 residues. CDR3 region: CASSHGTLNYEQYF. CDR3 DNA: TGTGCCAGCAGTCACGGGACATTAAACTACGAGCAGTACTTC.

J is TRBJ2-7 and V is TRBV4-3, with D perhaps given as TRBD1 or TRBD2 (5 bases each). The ends were cut back, 0 bases at V and 2 bases at J, with 14 bases in the middle. Germline V CDR1 and CDR2: LGHNA, YSLEER. This CDR3 has 16 residues. CDR3 DNA: TGCGCCAGCAGCCAAGATCTGGGGACGGATACCTACGAGCAGTACTTC. It specifies CASSQDLGTDTYEQYF.

CDR3 amino acids: CASSFEPGLNTEAFF. The DNA for the CDR3 is TGTGCCAGCAGTTTTGAGCCGGGATTGAACACTGAAGCTTTCTTT. V gene TRBV27 combines with J gene TRBJ1-1; D is undetermined. In germline, CDR1 is MNHEY, CDR2 SMNVEV (reference sequence). V was shortened by 3 bases and J by 0 bases, with 11 bases between the two germline ends. The CDR3 is 15 amino acids.

This sequence joins TRBV6-5 and TRBJ2-1; D is possibly TRBD2 (5 bases). Germline CDR1 and CDR2: MNHEY and SVGAGI. The CDR3 is 15 amino acids. V was shortened by 0 bases and J by 6 bases, with 12 bases between the two germline ends. The CDR3 is CASSYSSGASNEQFF. CDR3 coding DNA: TGTGCCAGCAGTTACTCGAGCGGTGCCTCCAATGAGCAGTTCTTC.

For this clone: One end of the junction varies from germline; a read error may be responsible. V gene TRBV24-1 combines with J gene TRBJ1-2; TRBD1 matches at 7 bases. The germline CDR1 and CDR2 sequences are KGHDR and SFDVKD. The CDR3 contains 13 residues. This chain's CDR3 is CATSDSGTAYAFF. The CDR3 DNA is TGTGCCACCAGTGATTCGGGGACAGCCTACGCGTTCTTC.

This clone was detected once. The gene calls are TRBV24-1 and TRBJ2-2; tentative D call: TRBD1 (5 bases). The CDR3 spans 13 residues. CDR1 is KGHDR and CDR2 is SFDVKD in the germline V gene. Trimming pared 9 bases from V and 5 bases from J, leaving 12 bases between. The CDR3 sequence is CATVQGLTGELFF. The CDR3 bases are TGTGCCACCGTGCAGGGTCTTACCGGGGAGCTGTTTTTT.

The DNA for the CDR3 is TGTGCCAGCAGTTTCGGGGGGACAGGCACCAACTATGGCTACACCTTC. Translated: CASSFGGTGTNYGYTF. This chain joins TRBV6-2 or TRBV6-3 and TRBJ1-2; 8 bases fit TRBD1. J was trimmed by 2 bases and V by 4 bases; bases with no gene match: 9. Per germline, CDR1 MNHEY and CDR2 SVGEGT. The CDR3 loop spans 16 amino acids.

This clone occurred a few times. The chain joins TRBV10-3 to TRBJ2-7, with D unclear. The CDR3 spans 14 residues. CDR1 and CDR2 from the germline V gene are ENHRY and SYGVKD. Deletions cut 10 bases from V and 0 bases from J, with 16 bases between. DNA for the CDR3: TGTGCCACCAGGCCCCGGCAGGACTCCTACGAGCAGTACTTC. Translated, it gives CATRPRQDSYEQYF.

The rearrangement uses TRBV6-5 and TRBJ1-2, with D possibly matching TRBD1 (5 bases). The CDR3 has 13 amino acids. The V gene lost 10 bases and the J gene lost 2 bases, with 14 bases spanning the gap. The germline CDR1 and CDR2 sequences are MNHEY and SVGAGI. CDR3 in amino acids: CATWFRVNYGYTF. The CDR3 region has the DNA TGTGCCACTTGGTTCAGGGTAAACTATGGCTACACCTTC.

This clone was detected once. The J gene is TRBJ2-3, the V gene TRBV23-1, with 7 bases that match TRBD2. TRBV23-1 is assigned to the ORF class and has an uncertain function. With 4 bases clipped from V and 4 bases from J, the junction kept 8 bases outside the gene matches. This CDR3 contains 15 residues. CDR3 amino acids: CASSPGGAVSDTQYF. Written as DNA, the CDR3 is TGCGCCAGCAGTCCGGGGGGTGCAGTTTCAGATACGCAGTATTTT.

J is TRBJ1-1 and V is TRBV6-5; D is undetermined. Germline CDR1 and CDR2: MNHEY and SVGAGI. The CDR3 has 13 amino acids. V was shortened by 2 bases and J by 4 bases, with 8 bases between the two germline ends. The CDR3 protein is CASSYRSGTEAFF. The CDR3 DNA sequence: TGTGCCAGCAGTTACCGGTCGGGCACTGAAGCTTTCTTT.

The chain recombines TRBV6-5 with TRBJ1-1; no clear D. V was trimmed by 5 bases and J by 5 bases, leaving 12 bases between them. The CDR3 loop spans 13 amino acids. Germline V gene sequence: CDR1 MNHEY, CDR2 SVGAGI. CDR3 sequence reads: CASSPPSWTEAFF. In DNA form, the CDR3 reads TGTGCCAGCAGTCCCCCCAGCTGGACTGAAGCTTTCTTT.

The rearrangement uses TRBV7-2 and TRBJ2-1, with 13 bases identical to TRBD2. CDR1 is SGHTA, CDR2 FQGNSA, per germline. The CDR3 extends over 16 amino acids. V was pared by 4 bases and J by 7 bases, with 7 bases of the junction left unmatched. This CDR3 is CASSSNKLAGGNEQFF. The CDR3 DNA follows: TGTGCCAGCAGCTCCAACAAACTAGCGGGGGGGAATGAGCAGTTCTTC.

This chain joins TRBV2 and TRBJ1-4; no clear D. Germline assignment: CDR1 SNHLY and CDR2 FYNNEI. V was shortened by 7 bases and J by 0 bases, with 18 bases between the two germline ends. The CDR3 runs to 17 residues. The CDR3 DNA reads TGTGCCAGCACTCCGGACTTGATTTCTGCAACTAATGAAAAACTGTTTTTT. This encodes CASTPDLISATNEKLFF. The entire variable domain, with the rest obtained from reference TRBV2 and TRBJ1-4, is as follows: EPEVTQTPSHQVTQMGQEVILRCVPISNHLYFYWYRQILGQKVEFLVSFYNNEISEKSEIFDDQFSVERPDGSNFTLKIRSTKLEDSAMYFCASTPDLISATNEKLFFGSGTQLSVL.

The rearrangement links TRBV5-1 to TRBJ1-3; D uncertain. In germline, CDR1 is SGHRS, CDR2 YFSETQ. Trimming removed 4 bases from V and 0 bases from J, with 5 bases in between. This CDR3 contains 13 residues. In nucleotides, the CDR3 is TGCGCCAGCAGCGTAGCCTCTGGAAACACCATATATTTT. This encodes CASSVASGNTIYF. Supplemented by reference TRBV5-1 and TRBJ1-3, the full variable domain reads KAGVTQTPRYLIKTRGQQVTLSCSPISGHRSVSWYQQTPGQGLQFLFEYFSETQRNKGNFPGRFSGRQFSNSRSEMNVSTLELGDSALYLCASSVASGNTIYFGEGSWLTVV.

The CDR3 sequence: CASRERLAGTDTQYF. The CDR3 nucleotides read TGTGCCAGCAGGGAGAGGCTAGCGGGTACAGATACGCAGTATTTT. The genes are TRBV6-5 and TRBJ2-3; TRBD2 matches 8 bases. Germline CDR1 reads MNHEY; CDR2 reads SVGAGI. Trimming cost V 6 bases and J 3 bases; bases outside gene matches: 8. The CDR3 runs 15 residues.

The gene calls are TRBV9 and TRBJ2-1; 12 nucleotides match TRBD2. The CDR3 is made up of 18 amino acids. CDR1 and CDR2 (germline): SGDLS, YYNGEE. With V trimmed by 0 bases and J by 2 bases, 6 bases remained unmatched. DNA for the CDR3: TGTGCCAGCAGCGTAGCTACATGGACTAGCGGGACCTACAATGAGCAGTTCTTC. This gives the protein CASSVATWTSGTYNEQFF. Using reference TRBV9 and TRBJ2-1 for the parts outside the CDR3, the full variable domain is DSGVTQTPKHLITATGQRVTLRCSPRSGDLSVYWYQQSLDQGLQFLIQYYNGEERAKGNILERFSAQQFPDLHSELNLSSLELGDSALYFCASSVATWTSGTYNEQFFGPGTRLTVL.

V usage is TRBV9 and J usage is TRBJ1-2, with 7 bases aligning to TRBD1. The germline V gene encodes CDR1 SGDLS and CDR2 YYNGEE. This CDR3 comprises 19 residues. After removal of 0 bases from V and 4 bases from J, the junction contained 18 bases not matched to a gene. The CDR3 here is CASSVGFGTEWRPFYGYTF. Written as DNA, the CDR3 is TGTGCCAGCAGCGTAGGATTCGGGACAGAATGGCGGCCTTTCTATGGCTACACCTTC.

This chain links TRBV6-5 with TRBJ1-5; D is possibly TRBD1 (5 bases). CDR1 MNHEY and CDR2 SVGAGI come from the germline V gene. This CDR3 is 15 amino acids long. The V end lost 6 bases, the J end lost 0 bases, and 12 bases lay between the germline ends. DNA of the CDR3: TGTGCCAGCAGGATACGGACATATAGCAATCAGCCCCAGCATTTT. Protein: CASRIRTYSNQPQHF.

The table lists this clone with a few counts. The chain carries TRBV5-1 and TRBJ2-1; D is perhaps TRBD1 or TRBD2 (6 bases each). The CDR3 is 16 residues long. Germline V gene data show CDR1 as SGHRS and CDR2 as YFSETQ. Trimming removed 4 bases from V and 7 bases from J, with 21 bases in between. The CDR3 sequence is CASSAGGGAGENEQFF. As DNA, the CDR3 is TGCGCCAGCAGCGCTGGAGGGGGAGCAGGGGAGAATGAGCAGTTCTTC.

The chain couples TRBV19 to TRBJ1-3; the D gene is possibly TRBD1 (6 bases). This CDR3 contains 15 residues. Trimming shortened V by 4 bases and J by 0 bases, and 10 bases separated the two germline ends. Germline V gene data show CDR1 as LNHDA and CDR2 as SQIVND (reference sequence). CDR3 DNA sequence: TGTGCCAGTAGTAACGGACAGCGCTCTGGAAACACCATATATTTT. This translates into CASSNGQRSGNTIYF.